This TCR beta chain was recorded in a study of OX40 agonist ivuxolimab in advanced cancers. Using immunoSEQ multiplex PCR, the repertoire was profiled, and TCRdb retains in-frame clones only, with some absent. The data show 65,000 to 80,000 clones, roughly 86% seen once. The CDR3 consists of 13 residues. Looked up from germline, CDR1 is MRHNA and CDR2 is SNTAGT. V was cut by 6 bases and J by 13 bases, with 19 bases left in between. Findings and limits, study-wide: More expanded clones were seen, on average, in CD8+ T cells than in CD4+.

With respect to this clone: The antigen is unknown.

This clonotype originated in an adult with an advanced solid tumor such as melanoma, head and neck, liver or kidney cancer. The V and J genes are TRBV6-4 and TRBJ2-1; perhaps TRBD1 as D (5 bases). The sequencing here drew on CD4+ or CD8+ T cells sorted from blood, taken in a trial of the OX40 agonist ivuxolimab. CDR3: CASSDDIRGLQFF. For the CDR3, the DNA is TGTGCCAGCAGCGACGATATTAGGGGCCTTCAGTTCTTC.